This T cell receptor beta chain was recorded in a study of blood T cell repertoires in COVID-19. On the study more broadly: Specimens from acute and convalescent COVID-19 originated in the United States, Italy and Spain. From T cells, B-cell-depleted T cells, or PBMCs came the material, which was cDNA or gDNA.

With 4 bases removed from V and 0 bases from J, the gap between germline ends came to 15 bases. This CDR3 is 16 amino acids long. Per the germline V gene, CDR1 is SGHAT and CDR2 is FQNNGV. Original methodology: Reference gene primer amplification in the assay estimated nucleated cell counts. The table came from immunoSEQ multiplex PCR; TCRdb's copy has only in-frame clones and leaves some out. The V and J calls and the clone size are those of that table, but D and trimming were determined from the DNA. The table includes about 480,000 clones, 80% to 90% detected once. The J gene is TRBJ1-2, the V gene TRBV11-2; D might be TRBD1 (6 bases). Sequencing was performed on peripheral blood. The sequence was obtained from a woman between 25 and 40 years old with acute or convalescent COVID-19. The CDR3 loop is CASSSTGLVANYGYTF. In nucleotides, the CDR3 is TGTGCCAGCAGCTCGACAGGACTGGTCGCTAACTATGGCTACACCTTC.